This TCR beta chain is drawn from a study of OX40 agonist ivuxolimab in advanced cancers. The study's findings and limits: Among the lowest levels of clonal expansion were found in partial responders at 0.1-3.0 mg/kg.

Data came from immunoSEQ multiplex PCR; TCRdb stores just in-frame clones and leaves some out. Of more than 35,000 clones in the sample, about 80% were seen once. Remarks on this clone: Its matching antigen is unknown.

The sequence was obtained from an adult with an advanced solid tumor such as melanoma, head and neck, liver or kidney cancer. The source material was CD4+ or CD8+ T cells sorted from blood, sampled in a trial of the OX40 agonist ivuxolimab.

CDR3 bases: TGTGCCAGCAGTTCCGGGACTAGCGGGGGAAATGAGCAGTTCTTC. Translating gives CASSSGTSGGNEQFF. This chain links TRBV6-5 with TRBJ2-1; 14 bases are a match to TRBD2. CDR1 MNHEY and CDR2 SVGAGI come from the germline V gene. The CDR3 totals 15 residues. Losses at the gene ends were 4 bases for V and 7 bases for J; bases not matched to a gene: 3.